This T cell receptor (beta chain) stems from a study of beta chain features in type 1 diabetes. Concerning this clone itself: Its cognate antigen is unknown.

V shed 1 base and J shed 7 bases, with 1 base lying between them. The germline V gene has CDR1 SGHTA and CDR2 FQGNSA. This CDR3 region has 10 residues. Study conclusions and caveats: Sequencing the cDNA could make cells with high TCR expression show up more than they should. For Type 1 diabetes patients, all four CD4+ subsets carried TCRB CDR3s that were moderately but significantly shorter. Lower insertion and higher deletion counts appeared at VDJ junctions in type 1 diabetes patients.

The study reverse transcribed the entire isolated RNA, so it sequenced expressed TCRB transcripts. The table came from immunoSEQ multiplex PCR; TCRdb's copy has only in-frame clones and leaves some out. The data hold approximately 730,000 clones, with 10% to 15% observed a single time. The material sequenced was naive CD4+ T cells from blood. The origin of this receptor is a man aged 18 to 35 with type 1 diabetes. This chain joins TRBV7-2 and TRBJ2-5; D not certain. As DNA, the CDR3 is TGTGCCAGCAGCTTAGGGACCCAGTACTTC. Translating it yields CASSLGTQYF. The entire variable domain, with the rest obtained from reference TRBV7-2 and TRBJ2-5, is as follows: GAGVSQSPSNKVTEKGKDVELRCDPISGHTALYWYRQSLGQGLEFLIYFQGNSAPDKSGLPSDRFSAERTGGSVSTLTIQRTQQEDSAVYLCASSLGTQYFGPGTRLLVL.